The 15 T cell receptor beta chains below come from one sample, sequenced in a study of T-cell memory formation after mild COVID-19 (dated by TCRdb to the early 2020s). The library was prepared using 5' RACE. Instrument used: Illumina NovaSeq 6000. In TCRdb, the public reads were trimmed at Q25 with fastp and aligned with MiXCR, with productive beta chains retained. Each CDR3 protein gets just one entry, which takes the most common genes and DNA from the rows behind it. Present in this sample are about 320,000 distinct CDR3 sequences, over 11% of which were seen just once. Jointly, the top ten make up 20% to 25% of the sample. The specimen was PBMCs or a T cell subset sorted from them (not recorded which). The receptors derive from a man aged 18 to 35 who had mild COVID-19 (a few samples of this study predate the infection). The sample titles of this study are shuffled in the database, so cell type and time point are left out; the donor was told from shared clones.

This clonotype was recorded many times. The chain is built from TRBV5-1 and TRBJ2-5; D gene unclear. The CDR3 runs to 14 residues. Between the trimmed V and J ends, which lost 1 base and 5 bases, there was a span of 12 bases. In germline, CDR1 is SGHRS, CDR2 YFSETQ. This CDR3 is CASSLYGVGETQYF. The CDR3 DNA follows: TGCGCCAGCAGCTTGTATGGGGTAGGGGAGACCCAGTACTTC.

The chain joins TRBV4-1 to TRBJ2-1, with 8 bases aligning to TRBD2. The CDR3 runs to 16 residues. The junction had 8 bases not matched to a gene; V was cut back by 2 bases and J by 5 bases. CDR1 is MGHRA, CDR2 YSYEKL, per germline. In DNA form, the CDR3 reads TGCGCCAGCAGCCAATGGAGCGGGGGACGAAACAATGAGCAGTTCTTC. This encodes CASSQWSGGRNNEQFF.

This clonotype came up many times. The CDR3 loop reads CASSIDRAYNEQFF. CDR3 nucleotide sequence: TGCGCCAGCAGTATAGACAGAGCCTACAATGAGCAGTTCTTC. The chain employs TRBV5-1 and TRBJ2-1; a weak D match, TRBD1 (5 bases). V dropped 5 bases and J dropped 2 bases, with 11 bases sitting between them. The germline gives CDR1 SGHRS, CDR2 YFSETQ. This CDR3 spans 14 amino acids.

In this sample, this clonotype turned up a few times. The V call is TRBV12-3 or TRBV12-4, the J call TRBJ1-3; D is unclear. V lost 5 bases, J lost 4 bases, and 9 bases lay in between. This CDR3 is built from 13 residues. CDR3 loop: CASSPDGGNTIYF. The CDR3 nucleotides read TGTGCCAGCAGTCCCGACGGAGGAAACACCATATATTTT.

This clonotype came up a few times. The rearrangement uses TRBV9 and TRBJ2-5, with 8 bases identical to TRBD2. V was pared by 0 bases and J by 5 bases, with 6 bases of the junction left unmatched. The V gene's germline CDR1 is SGDLS and CDR2 YYNGEE. The CDR3 contains 15 residues. The CDR3 nucleotides read TGTGCCAGCAGCGTAGGTGGTAGCGGGATCGAGACCCAGTACTTC. This translates into CASSVGGSGIETQYF.

The chain employs TRBV6-2 or TRBV6-3 and TRBJ2-1, with 8 bases that match TRBD2. V dropped 4 bases and J dropped 1; count of bases not matched to a gene: 9. This CDR3 region has 17 residues. Looked up from germline, CDR1 is MNHEY and CDR2 is SVGEGT. The CDR3 sequence is CASSSIAGPRSYNEQFF. CDR3 in DNA: TGTGCCAGCAGTTCTATAGCGGGGCCAAGATCCTACAATGAGCAGTTCTTC.

As DNA, the CDR3 is TGTGCCAGCGCCGTACTTAGCGGGAGCTCCTACAATGAGCAGTTCTTC. Translated, it gives CASAVLSGSSYNEQFF. The chain uses TRBV7-3 and TRBJ2-1, with 9 bases identical to TRBD2. Germline CDR1 SGHTA, CDR2 FQGTGA. The CDR3 loop spans 16 amino acids. Trimming cost V 8 bases and J 0 bases; bases outside gene matches: 8.

This clonotype showed up just a few times. The rearrangement links TRBV4-2 to TRBJ1-6, with D tentatively TRBD1 (5 bases). Germline V gene sequence: CDR1 LGHNA, CDR2 YNFKEQ. The CDR3 is made up of 15 amino acids. Trimming took off 8 bases at V and 0 bases at J, with 11 bases between the two ends. CDR3 region: CASRDGSSYNSPLHF. CDR3 nucleotides: TGTGCCAGCCGGGACGGAAGCTCCTATAATTCACCCCTCCACTTT.

V and J are TRBV12-3 or TRBV12-4 and TRBJ2-1; no clear D. Trimming took off 8 bases at V and 4 bases at J, with 21 bases between the two ends. The length of the CDR3 is 16 residues. In DNA, the CDR3 is TGTGCCAGCCGGCAAATCGGTGACCCGCAATACAATGAGCAGTTCTTC. Amino acid sequence: CASRQIGDPQYNEQFF.

The genes are TRBV29-1 and TRBJ2-3; maybe TRBD1 (6 bases). There are 14 residues in the CDR3. Germline CDR1 reads SQVTM; CDR2 reads ANQGSEA. Trimming took 1 base from V and 3 from J, leaving 11 bases between them. DNA for the CDR3: TGCAGCGTTGAAGGCGTGACAGGTACAGATACGCAGTATTTT. Its protein product is CSVEGVTGTDTQYF.

This clonotype was found a few times. The rearrangement joins TRBV4-1 to TRBJ1-2; no clear D. CDR1 and CDR2 (germline): MGHRA, YSYEKL. This CDR3 contains 13 residues. The germline V and J ends were trimmed by 2 bases and 4 bases, with 8 bases remaining between them. CDR3 coding DNA: TGCGCCAGCAGCCAATTGTTAGTCTATGGCTACACCTTC. Its translation: CASSQLLVYGYTF.

The chain links TRBV7-9 to TRBJ2-2; the D gene is possibly TRBD1 (6 bases). V gave up 5 bases and J gave up 1 base, with 8 bases separating them. CDR3 length equals 14 residues. CDR1 SEHNR and CDR2 FQNEAQ come from the germline V gene (reference sequence). DNA of the CDR3: TGTGCCAGCAGCGGGACAATGAACACCGGGGAGCTGTTTTTT. Translation: CASSGTMNTGELFF.

The chain recombines TRBV4-1 with TRBJ2-7, with D perhaps matching TRBD1 or TRBD2 (5 bases each). Between the trimmed V and J ends, which lost 3 bases and 2 bases, there was a span of 11 bases. There are 14 residues in the CDR3. Germline assignment: CDR1 MGHRA and CDR2 YSYEKL. This CDR3 reads CASSHRDGTYEQYF. CDR3 DNA: TGCGCCAGCAGCCACCGGGACGGGACCTACGAGCAGTACTTC.

The chain links TRBV9 to TRBJ1-1; D is unclear. The germline V gene has CDR1 SGDLS and CDR2 YYNGEE. The CDR3 spans 14 residues. Trimming left V 3 bases short and J 3 bases short, with 12 bases between. The CDR3, as DNA: TGTGCCAGCAGCGGGGGAACTAGGGACACTGAAGCTTTCTTT. This translates into CASSGGTRDTEAFF.

Turning to this clonotype: Lacking the conserved final phenylalanine or tryptophan, this CDR3 likely reflects a read error. V is TRBV7-6 and J is TRBJ2-7; TRBD1 aligns across 7 bases. V was pared by 5 bases and J by 3 bases, with 10 bases of the junction left unmatched. The CDR3 totals 15 residues. Germline-derived CDR1 and CDR2 are SGHVS and FNYEAQ. The CDR3 region is CASSQRQGTVYEQYL. The CDR3 nucleotides read TGTGCCAGCAGCCAACGACAGGGTACGGTCTACGAGCAGTACCTC.